These 9 T cell receptor beta chains were all obtained from the same sample, sequenced in a study of OX40 agonist ivuxolimab in advanced cancers. Some clones are missing from TCRdb's copy, which holds only in-frame ones; the method was immunoSEQ multiplex PCR. The sample includes approximately 76,000 clones, roughly 85% of them seen just once. Sequenced here: CD4+ or CD8+ T cells sorted from blood, sampled in a trial of the OX40 agonist ivuxolimab. These receptors originate from an adult with an advanced solid tumor such as melanoma, head and neck, liver or kidney cancer.

The rearrangement joins TRBV5-4 to TRBJ2-7, with D hard to call. CDR1 SGHNT and CDR2 YYREEE come from the germline V gene (reference sequence). Deletions cut 0 bases from V and 5 bases from J, with 9 bases between. This CDR3 has 13 amino acids. CDR3 sequence (DNA): TGTGCCAGCAGCTTGGATGCTCGGAACGAGCAGTACTTC. It is translated as CASSLDARNEQYF.

The V call is TRBV10-3, the J call TRBJ2-1, with 12 bases aligning to TRBD2. Germline V gives CDR1 ENHRY, CDR2 SYGVKD. V trimming: 10 bases; J trimming: 9 bases; junction bases outside the gene matches: 7. This CDR3 has 13 residues. The CDR3 nucleotides read TGTGCCACAGAGACTAGCGGGAGTGCTGAGCAGTTCTTC. This encodes CATETSGSAEQFF.

The chain uses TRBV4-2 and TRBJ2-7; D may be TRBD2 (5 bases). CDR3 length: 13 residues. Germline CDR1 and CDR2: LGHNA and YNFKEQ. Deletions cut 2 bases from V and 2 bases from J, with 7 bases between. The CDR3 DNA follows: TGTGCCAGCAGCCAATCCGGGACCTACGAGCAGTACTTC. Its translation is CASSQSGTYEQYF.

The CDR3 sequence: CASSDSDGRSNTEAFF. The CDR3 DNA reads TGTGCCAGCAGTGACTCGGACGGCAGGTCGAACACTGAAGCTTTCTTT. The gene calls are TRBV6-4 and TRBJ1-1; D gene ambiguous. Germline loops: CDR1 MRHNA, CDR2 SNTAGT. Trimming removed 0 bases at V and 1 base at J, with 12 bases between. The CDR3 extends over 16 amino acids.

The chain uses TRBV6-1 and TRBJ1-2, with a weak D call TRBD1 (5 bases). Germline V gene data show CDR1 as MNHNS and CDR2 as SASEGT. The CDR3 spans 14 residues. The V and J ends lost 6 bases and 4 bases respectively, with 15 bases between them. CDR3 in amino acids: CASRWDEGFYGYTF. The CDR3 DNA is TGTGCCAGCAGGTGGGACGAAGGATTCTATGGCTACACCTTC.

The chain links TRBV4-2 to TRBJ1-2; D is perhaps TRBD1 (6 bases). The ends were cut back, 4 bases at V and 5 bases at J, with 14 bases in the middle. The CDR3 has 14 amino acids. Looked up from germline, CDR1 is LGHNA and CDR2 is YNFKEQ. The chain's CDR3 is CASSRTQQGYGYTF. The CDR3 nucleotides are TGTGCCAGCAGCCGGACGCAACAGGGTTATGGCTACACCTTC.

The genes are TRBV19 and TRBJ1-4; D is unresolved. Germline V gene data show CDR1 as LNHDA and CDR2 as SQIVND (reference sequence). Deletions cut 3 bases from V and 7 bases from J, with 12 bases between. The CDR3 is made up of 14 amino acids. The CDR3 DNA follows: TGTGCCAGTAGTATTGGCCAATTGGGTGAAAAACTGTTTTTT. Translation gives CASSIGQLGEKLFF.

The V and J genes are TRBV5-1 and TRBJ2-5, with TRBD1 matching 9 bases. The CDR3 runs to 15 residues. After removal of 3 bases from V and 5 bases from J, the junction contained 8 bases not matched to a gene. Germline CDR1 and CDR2: SGHRS and YFSETQ. This CDR3 reads CASSSLQGAGETQYF. The CDR3 DNA reads as TGCGCCAGCAGCTCCTTACAGGGGGCCGGGGAGACCCAGTACTTC.

This clone appeared once. J is TRBJ1-5 and V is TRBV14; maybe TRBD1 (5 bases). V was trimmed by 4 bases and J by 0 bases, leaving 13 bases between them. Germline lookup yields CDR1 SGHDN and CDR2 FVKESK. The CDR3 has 16 amino acids. The CDR3 DNA follows: TGTGCCAGCAGCCTCAGGGACGGTTATAGCAATCAGCCCCAGCATTTT. Amino acid sequence: CASSLRDGYSNQPQHF.